The 10 T cell receptor beta chains in this list originate from one sample, sequenced in a study of T cells in tumors after PD-1 blockade. The repertoire was sequenced with immunoSEQ multiplex PCR; TCRdb's copy has only in-frame clones and lacks some. This sample yields 15,000 or so clones, of which roughly four fifths are seen a single time; 22% belongs to the top ten. Material: PBMCs, obtained after anti-PD-1 treatment. Source of these receptors: a human donor with basal cell carcinoma.

This clone showed up just once. The chain uses TRBV4-1 and TRBJ1-5, with D perhaps TRBD1 (6 bases). V shed 0 bases and J shed 7 bases, with 13 bases lying between them. CDR1 and CDR2 from the germline V gene are MGHRA and YSYEKL. The length of the CDR3 is 15 residues. Here the CDR3 reads CASSQDRLGGQPQHF. CDR3 coding DNA: TGCGCCAGCAGCCAAGACAGGCTAGGGGGGCAGCCCCAGCATTTT.

The chain uses TRBV4-2 and TRBJ2-7; a weak D match, TRBD1 (6 bases). CDR1 and CDR2 (germline): LGHNA, YNFKEQ. The CDR3 consists of 18 residues. Trimming took 0 bases from V and 3 from J, leaving 21 bases between them. This CDR3 reads CASSQEGGGWNNDYEQYF. CDR3 in DNA: TGTGCCAGCAGCCAAGAAGGGGGTGGGTGGAACAACGACTACGAGCAGTACTTC.

The chain is built from TRBV3-1 (or the pseudogene TRBV3-2) and TRBJ1-2; D is possibly TRBD1 (6 bases). This CDR3 spans 14 amino acids. Trimming removed 2 bases from V and 3 bases from J, with 10 bases in between. In germline, CDR1 is LGHDT, CDR2 YNNKEL (reference sequence). CDR3 in DNA: TGTGCCAGCAGCCAACAGTACAGGGACTATGGCTACACCTTC. Translation: CASSQQYRDYGYTF.

The gene calls are TRBV6-6 and TRBJ1-6, with D tentatively TRBD1 (5 bases). Germline loops: CDR1 MNHNY, CDR2 SVGAGI (reference sequence). The CDR3 loop spans 16 amino acids. V lost 2 bases and J 8 bases, leaving 16 bases between the germline ends. The CDR3 is CASSYDMGQGHSPLHF. The CDR3 nucleotides read TGTGCCAGCAGTTACGACATGGGGCAGGGACATTCACCCCTCCACTTT.

The chain recombines TRBV10-1 with TRBJ1-6; 7 nucleotides align to TRBD1. The CDR3 is 15 amino acids. Germline CDR1 reads WNHNN; CDR2 reads SYGVQD (reference sequence). The ends lost 5 bases at V and 9 bases at J; junction bases unmatched: 10. The CDR3: CASSPDDRVRSPLHF. The DNA of the CDR3 is TGCGCCAGCAGTCCCGACGACAGGGTACGTTCACCCCTCCACTTT.

CDR3 sequence (DNA): TGCGCCAGCAGCCCACAGTCAGGGGTAACTGAAGCTTTCTTT. Amino acids: CASSPQSGVTEAFF. V and J are TRBV5-1 and TRBJ1-1, with a possible D match to TRBD1 (6 bases). The CDR3 has 14 residues. Trimming removed 4 bases at V and 5 bases at J, with 15 bases between. CDR1 and CDR2 from the germline V gene are SGHRS and YFSETQ.

V and J are TRBV7-9 and TRBJ2-7; TRBD2 might be the D (6 bases). The CDR3 sequence is 14 residues long. V lost 1 base to trimming and J lost 1 base, with 8 bases between them. Germline CDR1 reads SEHNR; CDR2 reads FQNEAQ (reference sequence). CDR3 in amino acids: CASSLGGESYEQYF. The CDR3 nucleotides read TGTGCCAGCAGCTTAGGGGGGGAATCCTACGAGCAGTACTTC. Variable domain in full (rest from reference TRBV7-9 and TRBJ2-7): DTGVSQNPRHKITKRGQNVTFRCDPISEHNRLYWYRQTLGQGPEFLTYFQNEAQLEKSRLLSDRFSAERPKGSFSTLEIQRTEQGDSAMYLCASSLGGESYEQYFGPGTRLTVT.

This clone showed up just once. CDR3 in amino acids: CASSFRGAPHTQYF. In DNA, the CDR3 is TGTGCCAGCAGTTTCCGGGGGGCGCCCCATACGCAGTATTTT. The chain is built from TRBV27 and TRBJ2-3, with D perhaps matching TRBD2 (7 bases). CDR3 length: 14 amino acids. V was pared by 3 bases and J by 7 bases, with 14 bases between. CDR1 MNHEY and CDR2 SMNVEV come from the germline V gene (reference sequence).

The genes are TRBV29-1 and TRBJ2-5; 10 bases agree with TRBD2. Trimming took 2 bases from V and 5 from J; bases not matched to a gene: 14. Germline V gene data show CDR1 as SQVTM and CDR2 as ANQGSEA. The CDR3 extends over 17 amino acids. CDR3 sequence (DNA): TGCAGCGTTGAATTTACGAGCGGGAGGGGAGGCTGGGAGACCCAGTACTTC. It yields the protein CSVEFTSGRGGWETQYF.

Written as DNA, the CDR3 is TGTGCCAGCAGCGGGTCCAAACTATCCTACGAGCAGTACTTC. The encoded protein is CASSGSKLSYEQYF. The rearrangement joins TRBV28 to TRBJ2-7, with D unclear. From germline, CDR1 is MDHEN and CDR2 SYDVKM. The CDR3 sequence is 14 residues long. V was trimmed by 6 bases and J by 1 base, leaving 13 bases between them.